This T cell receptor (beta chain) was profiled in a study of T cells after yellow fever vaccination. Overall study findings and caveats: Reappearance after the booster was observed for most primary-vaccination clones (roughly 97% CD4, over 75% CD8). The study found a weaker secondary response that peaked faster, day 5 versus 15.

In TCRdb, the 5' RACE reads were re-called with MiXCR into one record per CDR3 protein. This table holds 300,000 to 450,000 distinct CDR3 sequences, approximately 8% found once. CDR3 length equals 15 residues. Looked up from germline, CDR1 is SGHRS and CDR2 is YFSETQ. Trimming left V 4 bases short and J 0 bases short, with 10 bases between. Note on this clonotype: Its antigen is not known.

Source: PBMCs, taken roughly 45 days after the first yellow fever vaccination. The sequence derives from a man aged 18 to 30 who received the YFV17D yellow fever vaccine. The chain is built from TRBV5-1 and TRBJ2-2; D call uncertain. The CDR3 DNA sequence: TGCGCCAGCAGCGACGGCGCCGCGAACACCGGGGAGCTGTTTTTT. The encoded protein is CASSDGAANTGELFF.